This T cell receptor beta chain was recorded in a study of T cells in Graves' hyperthyroidism and ophthalmopathy. This clonotype was counted many times. Researchers amplified the TCR beta CDR3 regions from RNA transcripts. TCR CDR3 underwent first-round RT-PCR with the HTBI primer set. TCRdb fed the multiplex PCR reads into MiXCR, producing one record per CDR3 protein. The sample includes approximately 410,000 distinct CDR3 sequences, roughly 14% of them seen just once. Extraction of PBMCs used 9 to 10 ml of fresh peripheral blood. CDR1 and CDR2 (germline): ENHRY, SYGVKD. The length of the CDR3 is 11 residues. Deletions cut 4 bases from V and 7 bases from J, with 7 bases between.

The V call is TRBV10-3, the J call TRBJ1-2; perhaps TRBD1 as D (5 bases). The sequenced sample consisted of blood. This TCR was sampled from a man between 18 and 29 years old with Graves' ophthalmopathy. The CDR3 bases are TGTGCCATCAGTGCGCAGGGTGGCTACACCTTC. Its translation: CAISAQGGYTF.